Below, one T cell receptor (beta chain) is given with its context. The protocol was immunoSEQ multiplex PCR, while the TCRdb copy is restricted to in-frame clones and leaves out a portion. The top ten clones hold 15% to 20% of a sample with approximately 97,000 clones, around 87% of them seen once. This sample stems from a study of blood T cell repertoires in COVID-19. Looking at the study overall: Samples taken during acute and convalescent COVID-19 were collected in the United States, Italy and Spain. PBMCs, B-cell-depleted T cells, or T cells provided the cDNA or gDNA that made up the material.

The J segment lost 6 bases and the V segment lost 5 bases, leaving 4 bases of the junction unmatched. CDR3 length equals 13 residues. The genes are TRBV12-3 or TRBV12-4 and TRBJ1-2, with 9 bases matching TRBD1. This TCR came from a human donor in a cohort sampled during active COVID-19. The sequenced material came from peripheral blood. In DNA form, the CDR3 reads TGTGCCAGCAGTCCCGGGACAGGGAATGGCTACACCTTC. It encodes CASSPGTGNGYTF.